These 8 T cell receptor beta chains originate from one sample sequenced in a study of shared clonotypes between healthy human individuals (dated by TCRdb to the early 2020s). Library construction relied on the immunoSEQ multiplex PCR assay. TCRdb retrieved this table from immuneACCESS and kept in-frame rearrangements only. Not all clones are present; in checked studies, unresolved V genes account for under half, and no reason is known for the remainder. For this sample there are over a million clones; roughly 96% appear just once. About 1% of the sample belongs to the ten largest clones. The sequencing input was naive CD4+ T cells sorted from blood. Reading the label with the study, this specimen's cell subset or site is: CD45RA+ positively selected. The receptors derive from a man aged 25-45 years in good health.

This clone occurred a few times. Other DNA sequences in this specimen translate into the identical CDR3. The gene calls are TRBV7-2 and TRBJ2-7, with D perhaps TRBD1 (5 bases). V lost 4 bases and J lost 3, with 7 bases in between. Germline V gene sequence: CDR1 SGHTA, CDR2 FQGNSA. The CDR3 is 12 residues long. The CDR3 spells CASSSQGYEQYF. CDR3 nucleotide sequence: TGTGCCAGCAGCTCGCAGGGCTACGAGCAGTACTTC.

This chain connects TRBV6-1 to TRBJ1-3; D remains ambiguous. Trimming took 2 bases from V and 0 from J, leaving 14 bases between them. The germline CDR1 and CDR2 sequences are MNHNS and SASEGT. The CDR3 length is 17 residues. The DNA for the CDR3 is TGTGCCAGCAGTGAAATCGCCCCTCCAGTCTCTGGAAACACCATATATTTT. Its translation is CASSEIAPPVSGNTIYF.

CDR3 residues: CASSVGTPGETQYF. For the CDR3, the DNA is TGTGCCAGCAGTGTGGGGACCCCTGGCGAGACCCAGTACTTC. The chain employs TRBV2 and TRBJ2-5; D possibly uses TRBD1 or TRBD2 (5 bases each). CDR1 SNHLY and CDR2 FYNNEI come from the germline V gene. This CDR3 is 14 amino acids long. Between the trimmed V and J ends, which lost 4 bases and 5 bases, there was a span of 14 bases.

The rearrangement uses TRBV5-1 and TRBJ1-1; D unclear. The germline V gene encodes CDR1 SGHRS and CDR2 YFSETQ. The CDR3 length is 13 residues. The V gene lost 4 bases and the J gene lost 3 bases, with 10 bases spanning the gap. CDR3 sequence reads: CASSPEDYTEAFF. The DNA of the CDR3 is TGCGCCAGCAGCCCCGAAGATTACACTGAAGCTTTCTTT.

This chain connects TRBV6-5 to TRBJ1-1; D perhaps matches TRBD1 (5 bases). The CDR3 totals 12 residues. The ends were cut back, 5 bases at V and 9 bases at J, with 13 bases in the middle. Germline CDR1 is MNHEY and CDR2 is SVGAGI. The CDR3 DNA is TGTGCCAGCAGTGGTGTGGGGGATAAAGCTTTCTTT. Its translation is CASSGVGDKAFF.

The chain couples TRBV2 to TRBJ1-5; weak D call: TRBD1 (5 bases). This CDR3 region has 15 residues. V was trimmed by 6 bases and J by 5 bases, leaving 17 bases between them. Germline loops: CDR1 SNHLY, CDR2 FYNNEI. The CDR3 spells CASSHESGGDQPQHF. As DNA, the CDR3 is TGTGCCAGCAGCCATGAGAGTGGAGGGGATCAGCCCCAGCATTTT.

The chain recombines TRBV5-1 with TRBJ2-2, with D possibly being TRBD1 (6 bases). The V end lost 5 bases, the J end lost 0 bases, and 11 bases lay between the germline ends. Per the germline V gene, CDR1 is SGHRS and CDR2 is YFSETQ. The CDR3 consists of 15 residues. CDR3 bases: TGCGCCAGCAGAGAAGGGGGATCGAACACCGGGGAGCTGTTTTTT. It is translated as CASREGGSNTGELFF.

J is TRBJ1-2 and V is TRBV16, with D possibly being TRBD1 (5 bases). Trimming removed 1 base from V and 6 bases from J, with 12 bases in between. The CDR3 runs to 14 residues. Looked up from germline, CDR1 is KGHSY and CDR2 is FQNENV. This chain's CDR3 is CASSQLATDHGYTF. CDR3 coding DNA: TGTGCCAGCAGCCAATTGGCGACAGATCATGGCTACACCTTC.